The next 24 T cell receptor beta chains were all read from a single sample in a study of T cells in Graves' hyperthyroidism and ophthalmopathy. RNA transcripts yielded amplified TCR beta CDR3 regions. An initial round of RT-PCR targeting the TCR CDR3 relied on the HTBI primer set. In TCRdb, the multiplex PCR reads were re-called with MiXCR into one record per CDR3 protein. The sample lists about 520,000 distinct CDR3 sequences, around 24% occurring once. The sequenced sample was blood. The receptors were gathered from a woman aged 25 to 39 with Graves' ophthalmopathy.

This clonotype occurred many times. The genes are TRBV6-1 and TRBJ1-2; 7 bases are a match to TRBD1. Trimming took 6 bases from V and 4 from J; bases not matched to a gene: 8. The CDR3 is made up of 14 amino acids. Germline V gives CDR1 MNHNS, CDR2 SASEGT. The CDR3 loop reads CASRIAGGVYGYTF. CDR3 bases: TGTGCCAGCAGGATAGCAGGGGGTGTCTATGGCTACACCTTC.

The V and J genes are TRBV9 and TRBJ2-5, with D unclear. V gave up 0 bases and J gave up 4 bases, with 13 bases separating them. This CDR3 spans 15 amino acids. CDR1 and CDR2 (germline): SGDLS, YYNGEE. The CDR3 is CASSVGLPGSETQYF. In nucleotides, the CDR3 is TGTGCCAGCAGCGTAGGTCTTCCAGGATCAGAGACCCAGTACTTC.

This clonotype was recorded many times. The chain links TRBV27 to TRBJ1-2; the match to TRBD1 covers 9 bases. Germline assignment: CDR1 MNHEY and CDR2 SMNVEV (reference sequence). CDR3 length: 16 residues. Germline trimming cut 5 bases from V and 8 bases from J; bases unmatched to any gene: 15. The CDR3 DNA is TGTGCCAGCAGTCCCCGTCCCGGGACAGGGACCTACGGCTACACCTTC. Translation gives CASSPRPGTGTYGYTF.

This clonotype was observed at least ten times. The chain carries TRBV4-2 and TRBJ2-7, with a weak D call TRBD2 (5 bases). The germline V and J ends were trimmed by 1 base and 3 bases, with 10 bases remaining between them. This CDR3 has 14 residues. Germline V gene data show CDR1 as LGHNA and CDR2 as YNFKEQ. The CDR3 sequence is CASSQVMEDYEQYF. CDR3 coding DNA: TGTGCCAGCAGCCAAGTTATGGAGGACTACGAGCAGTACTTC.

This clonotype was picked up a small number of times. The CDR3 region is CASSPRQGLNYGYTF. CDR3 nucleotides: TGTGCCAGCAGTCCCCGACAGGGGCTAAACTATGGCTACACCTTC. The rearrangement uses TRBV6-1 and TRBJ1-2; 8 positions agree with TRBD1. The germline CDR1 and CDR2 sequences are MNHNS and SASEGT. This CDR3 is built from 15 residues. The ends lost 5 bases at V and 2 bases at J; junction bases unmatched: 7.

This clonotype was recorded at least ten times. This chain uses TRBV4-3 with TRBJ1-1, with TRBD1 identical over 8 bases. This CDR3 comprises 16 residues. Germline lookup yields CDR1 LGHNA and CDR2 YSLEER. V gave up 4 bases and J gave up 3 bases; unmatched junction bases: 10. CDR3 bases: TGCGCCAGCAGCCTCGAGACAGGGGTGGGGGACACTGAAGCTTTCTTT. Protein product: CASSLETGVGDTEAFF.

This clonotype occurred many times. The chain combines TRBV7-2 with TRBJ2-7, with a weak D call TRBD1 (6 bases). The CDR3 runs to 13 residues. CDR1 is SGHTA and CDR2 is FQGNSA in the germline V gene. The V and J ends lost 5 bases and 5 bases respectively, with 13 bases between them. The CDR3 sequence is CASSPQGFNEQYF. CDR3 nucleotide sequence: TGTGCCAGCAGCCCCCAGGGGTTCAACGAGCAGTACTTC. Based on the CDR3 plus reference TRBV7-2 and TRBJ2-7, the full variable domain is GAGVSQSPSNKVTEKGKDVELRCDPISGHTALYWYRQSLGQGLEFLIYFQGNSAPDKSGLPSDRFSAERTGGSVSTLTIQRTQQEDSAVYLCASSPQGFNEQYFGPGTRLTVT.

V is TRBV28 and J is TRBJ2-5, with unresolved D. CDR3 length equals 13 residues. The germline V gene encodes CDR1 MDHEN and CDR2 SYDVKM. Between the trimmed V and J ends, which lost 2 bases and 3 bases, there was a span of 7 bases. CDR3 region: CASSLPKEETQYF. As DNA, the CDR3 is TGTGCCAGCAGTTTACCGAAAGAAGAGACCCAGTACTTC.

The chain joins TRBV6-1 to TRBJ1-2; tentatively, D is TRBD1 (6 bases). The CDR3 loop spans 15 amino acids. V lost 6 bases and J 2 bases, leaving 16 bases between the germline ends. Germline-derived CDR1 and CDR2 are MNHNS and SASEGT. CDR3: CASSPTGILNYGYTF. For the CDR3, the DNA is TGTGCCAGCAGCCCTACAGGGATCTTGAACTATGGCTACACCTTC.

This clonotype was picked up many times. The chain couples TRBV6-1 to TRBJ2-5; 13 bases map to TRBD2. The CDR3 runs to 16 residues. Germline V gene lookup returns CDR1 MNHNS and CDR2 SASEGT. Trimming removed 5 bases from V and 0 bases from J; junction bases left unmatched: 3. The CDR3 sequence: CASSLTSGGNQETQYF. CDR3 DNA sequence: TGTGCCAGCAGTCTGACTAGCGGGGGGAACCAAGAGACCCAGTACTTC.

The table lists this clonotype with many counts. The chain joins TRBV29-1 to TRBJ1-2; D is possibly TRBD1 (6 bases). V was cut by 3 bases and J by 5 bases, with 10 bases left in between. The CDR3 covers 12 residues. Looked up from germline, CDR1 is SQVTM and CDR2 is ANQGSEA. In DNA, the CDR3 is TGCAGCGTTGAGGACAGAATGTATGGCTACACCTTC. It translates to CSVEDRMYGYTF.

This clonotype showed up just a few times. J is TRBJ1-2 and V is TRBV2; D ambiguous. V was trimmed by 3 bases and J by 2 bases, leaving 10 bases between them. The CDR3 runs to 14 residues. Germline V gene data show CDR1 as SNHLY and CDR2 as FYNNEI. In nucleotides, the CDR3 is TGTGCCAGCAGTGATAACAGTTGGAACTATGGCTACACCTTC. It is translated as CASSDNSWNYGYTF. The variable domain in full, with the rest retrieved from reference TRBV2 and TRBJ1-2, is EPEVTQTPSHQVTQMGQEVILRCVPISNHLYFYWYRQILGQKVEFLVSFYNNEISEKSEIFDDQFSVERPDGSNFTLKIRSTKLEDSAMYFCASSDNSWNYGYTFGSGTRLTVV.

In regard to this clonotype: One end of the junction varies from germline; a read error may be responsible. The chain is built from TRBV10-3 and TRBJ1-3; 8 bases are shared with TRBD1. This CDR3 contains 13 residues. Germline values: CDR1 ENHRY, CDR2 SYGVKD. The CDR3 is CTSTGGLGNTIYF. Written as DNA, the CDR3 is TGCACCTCTACAGGGGGACTTGGAAACACCATATATTTT.

This clonotype has a count of ten or more. This chain uses TRBV19 with TRBJ2-5; the D call may be TRBD1 or TRBD2 (5 bases each). The CDR3 covers 11 residues. CDR1 and CDR2 from the germline V gene are LNHDA and SQIVND (reference sequence). Trimming pared 8 bases from V and 8 bases from J, leaving 12 bases between. This CDR3 reads CASGPGPTQYF. CDR3 DNA: TGTGCCAGTGGACCGGGACCTACCCAGTACTTC.

This clonotype was observed a handful of times. The CDR3: CSVGKRPDQETQYF. In DNA form, the CDR3 reads TGCAGCGTTGGTAAGAGACCAGACCAAGAGACCCAGTACTTC. The chain is built from TRBV29-1 and TRBJ2-5; no clear D gene. Germline lookup yields CDR1 SQVTM and CDR2 ANQGSEA. The CDR3 totals 14 residues. Trimming cost V 4 bases and J 0 bases, with 12 bases left between them.

The V gene is TRBV19, the J gene TRBJ2-5, with 7 bases identical to TRBD2. CDR1 and CDR2 (germline): LNHDA, SQIVND (reference sequence). The V gene end was trimmed by 3 bases and the J gene end by 1 base; junction bases not matched to a gene: 5. This CDR3 region has 15 residues. CDR3: CASSMGGGGQETQYF. The CDR3 DNA sequence: TGTGCCAGTAGTATGGGCGGCGGGGGCCAAGAGACCCAGTACTTC.

The chain is built from TRBV6-2 or TRBV6-3 and TRBJ2-1, with 14 bases identical to TRBD2. Germline CDR1 and CDR2: MNHEY and SVGEGT. The CDR3 length is 17 residues. Trimming removed 10 bases from V and 1 base from J; junction bases left unmatched: 9. CDR3 sequence reads: CAIGGTSGGPSYNEQFF. In DNA form, the CDR3 reads TGTGCCATTGGGGGGACTAGCGGGGGCCCATCCTACAATGAGCAGTTCTTC.

This clonotype was observed at least ten times. V is TRBV6-1 and J is TRBJ2-5, with a tentative D call TRBD2 (5 bases). The V gene lost 0 bases and the J gene lost 0 bases, with 11 bases spanning the gap. Germline values: CDR1 MNHNS, CDR2 SASEGT. The CDR3 is 16 residues long. CDR3 coding DNA: TGTGCCAGCAGTGAAGCTCGGCGGAGGTACCAAGAGACCCAGTACTTC. It translates to CASSEARRRYQETQYF.

V is TRBV3-1 and J is TRBJ2-5, with D unresolved. The CDR3 spans 11 residues. Trimming pared 11 bases from V and 5 bases from J, leaving 12 bases between. Germline CDR1 is LGHDT and CDR2 is YNNKEL (reference sequence). The CDR3 DNA follows: TGTGCCGCTCTTTTTGGGGAGACCCAGTACTTC. It is translated as CAALFGETQYF.

This clonotype appeared many times. The chain has TRBV11-2 and TRBJ2-5; TRBD1 or TRBD2 may be the D gene (5 bases each). Looked up from germline, CDR1 is SGHAT and CDR2 is FQNNGV. This CDR3 region has 13 residues. Trimming cost V 6 bases and J 3 bases, with 11 bases left between them. The chain's CDR3 is CASSRMGEETQYF. The DNA for the CDR3 is TGTGCCAGCAGTCGAATGGGGGAAGAGACCCAGTACTTC.

This chain links TRBV7-3 with TRBJ1-3; D not certain. CDR3 length: 19 amino acids. Germline CDR1 and CDR2: SGHTA and FQGTGA. Trimming removed 1 base from V and 0 bases from J, with 19 bases in between. CDR3 nucleotide sequence: TGTGCCAGCAGCTTAATTCGTTGGGGTGGAGATTCCTCTGGAAACACCATATATTTT. Amino acid sequence: CASSLIRWGGDSSGNTIYF.

This chain uses TRBV20-1 with TRBJ2-2; 12 bases match TRBD2. V trimming: 1 base; J trimming: 5 bases; junction bases outside the gene matches: 8. Germline V gene lookup returns CDR1 DFQATT and CDR2 SNEGSKA (reference sequence). The length of the CDR3 is 17 residues. DNA for the CDR3: TGCAGTGCTAGAGCCCCTAGCGGGGGGGCCTTGACCGGGGAGCTGTTTTTT. This translates into CSARAPSGGALTGELFF.

Comments on this clonotype: Given a much more abundant clone one base away, this may be a read error. The chain links TRBV11-2 to TRBJ1-1; D is unclear. Looked up from germline, CDR1 is SGHAT and CDR2 is FQNNGV. CDR3 length: 14 residues. In nucleotides, the CDR3 is TGTGCCAGCAGCTTAAACAGACGGAACGCTGAAGCTTTCTTT. This codes for CASSLNRRNAEAFF.

This clonotype was seen repeatedly, ten times or more. The gene calls are TRBV7-9 and TRBJ1-2; D remains unclear. CDR1 SEHNR and CDR2 FQNEAQ come from the germline V gene (reference sequence). Trimming removed 5 bases at V and 2 bases at J, with 15 bases between. This CDR3 contains 15 residues. The CDR3 nucleotides read TGTGCCAGCAGCCGGACGGACTTGAACAACTATGGCTACACCTTC. This codes for CASSRTDLNNYGYTF.